The entry below describes one T cell receptor (beta chain). V gave up 0 bases and J gave up 8 bases, with 19 bases separating them. The CDR3 is made up of 16 amino acids. CDR1 SGHRS and CDR2 YFSETQ come from the germline V gene. Sequenced by immunoSEQ multiplex PCR; TCRdb stores in-frame clones only, minus some. Of about 150,000 clones listed, 83% are singletons. This sample was included in a study of blood T cell repertoires in COVID-19. What was sequenced was peripheral blood. This receptor was obtained from a woman between 55 and 75 years old with COVID-19, enrolled during active disease. This sequence joins TRBV5-1 and TRBJ2-3; D might be TRBD2 (6 bases). CDR3 amino acids: CASSLALPGTRGTQYF. DNA for the CDR3: TGCGCCAGCAGCTTGGCCTTGCCAGGGACTCGGGGTACGCAGTATTTT.